The 9 T cell receptor beta chains given below trace back to one sample, sequenced in a study of human thymus T cells. Obtained as resections during corrective heart surgery, the thymus tissue was then studied. The table came from immunoSEQ multiplex PCR; TCRdb's copy has only in-frame clones and leaves some out. The table records tens of thousands of clones, 96% of them present only once. Source material: thymus tissue. Every receptor here comes from a boy less than two years old with a congenital heart defect but otherwise immunologically healthy.

The V and J genes are TRBV19 and TRBJ2-5; D perhaps matches TRBD1 (6 bases). Germline V gene data show CDR1 as LNHDA and CDR2 as SQIVND (reference sequence). The CDR3 is 15 residues long. Trimming shortened V by 2 bases and J by 2 bases, and 12 bases separated the two germline ends. Here the CDR3 reads CASSIQADRQETQYF. The DNA for the CDR3 is TGTGCCAGTAGTATACAAGCTGACAGGCAAGAGACCCAGTACTTC. Based on the CDR3 plus reference TRBV19 and TRBJ2-5, the full variable domain is DGGITQSPKYLFRKEGQNVTLSCEQNLNHDAMYWYRQDPGQGLRLIYYSQIVNDFQKGDIAEGYSVSREKKESFPLTVTSAQKNPTAFYLCASSIQADRQETQYFGPGTRLLVL.

This clone was observed a single time. V usage is TRBV28 and J usage is TRBJ1-1; D perhaps matches TRBD1 (6 bases). V was cut by 6 bases and J by 3 bases, with 32 bases left in between. The CDR3 runs 20 residues. Germline V gene lookup returns CDR1 MDHEN and CDR2 SYDVKM. Here the CDR3 DNA reads TGTGCCAGCAGCTATGGGCCCAGGGGCCGCTGGTATGGGCATTACACTGAAGCTTTCTTT. Its protein is CASSYGPRGRWYGHYTEAFF.

The chain links TRBV5-5 to TRBJ2-5, with 8 bases matching TRBD1. V was pared by 0 bases and J by 4 bases, with 8 bases of the junction left unmatched. Germline loops: CDR1 SGHKS, CDR2 YYEKEE (reference sequence). The CDR3 totals 16 residues. CDR3 nucleotide sequence: TGTGCCAGCAGCTTGGGACAGGGGCAGTTGGTAGAGACCCAGTACTTC. Its translation: CASSLGQGQLVETQYF.

The rearrangement uses TRBV5-1 and TRBJ2-1; no reliable D call. This CDR3 has 11 amino acids. V lost 1 base and J 9 bases, leaving 5 bases between the germline ends. CDR1 is SGHRS, CDR2 YFSETQ, per germline. In DNA form, the CDR3 reads TGCGCCAGCAGCTTGCTGGGTGAGCAGTTCTTC. It is translated as CASSLLGEQFF.

The chain joins TRBV20-1 to TRBJ1-1; no clear D. This CDR3 contains 10 residues. Germline loops: CDR1 DFQATT, CDR2 SNEGSKA (reference sequence). V shed 3 bases and J shed 8 bases, with 7 bases lying between them. As DNA, the CDR3 is TGCAGTGCTAGGGCGGCCGAAGCTTTCTTT. This sequence encodes CSARAAEAFF.

V is TRBV5-6 and J is TRBJ2-1; a possible D gene is TRBD1 (5 bases). The CDR3 is made up of 18 amino acids. Trimming cost V 3 bases and J 0 bases, with 19 bases left between them. The V gene's germline CDR1 is SGHDT and CDR2 YYEEEE. CDR3 in amino acids: CASSSLLTDSSSYNEQFF. DNA for the CDR3: TGTGCCAGCAGCTCATTACTAACCGACAGTAGCTCCTACAATGAGCAGTTCTTC. The complete variable domain, with remaining parts taken from reference TRBV5-6 and TRBJ2-1, reads DAGVTQSPTHLIKTRGQQVTLRCSPKSGHDTVSWYQQALGQGPQFIFQYYEEEERQRGNFPDRFSGHQFPNYSSELNVNALLLGDSALYLCASSSLLTDSSSYNEQFFGPGTRLTVL.

This chain joins TRBV29-1 and TRBJ1-1; D remains ambiguous. The CDR3 runs 12 residues. Per germline, CDR1 SQVTM and CDR2 ANQGSEA. Trimming took off 5 bases at V and 5 bases at J, with 12 bases between the two ends. The DNA of the CDR3 is TGCAGCGTTCCTATACCCGGGACTGAAGCTTTCTTT. Its translation: CSVPIPGTEAFF.

The chain has TRBV18 and TRBJ2-5; 13 positions match TRBD2. V lost 4 bases and J lost 2; bases outside the gene matches: 1. CDR1 and CDR2 (germline): KGHSH, LQKENI. The CDR3 extends over 15 amino acids. CDR3 residues: CASSLLAGGQETQYF. The CDR3 DNA is TGTGCCAGCTCACTACTAGCGGGAGGGCAAGAGACCCAGTACTTC.

The chain couples TRBV6-5 to TRBJ1-2, with D hard to call. Germline V gene sequence: CDR1 MNHEY, CDR2 SVGAGI. Deletions cut 0 bases from V and 1 base from J, with 6 bases between. The length of the CDR3 is 14 residues. The CDR3, as DNA: TGTGCCAGCAGTTACTCTGGGCTTAACTATGGCTACACCTTC. This translates into CASSYSGLNYGYTF.